The clone carrying this T cell receptor beta chain was seen repeatedly, ten times or more. Its antigen is unknown. A second 7 to 11 cycle PCR used barcoded and J-beta primers. A single record per CDR3 protein comes from TCRdb applying MiXCR to the 5' RACE reads. The table shows more than 800,000 distinct CDR3 sequences, with 25% to 30% occurring only once. This entry comes from a study of blood T cells in healthy people across ages. CDR1 and CDR2 from the germline V gene are SEHNR and FQNEAQ (reference sequence). Germline trimming cut 1 base from V and 8 bases from J; bases unmatched to any gene: 4. This CDR3 has 13 amino acids. Notes on the study in general: TCR beta diversity correlated strongly with naive T cell percentage. TCR beta diversity, measured per million T cells, fell in a roughly linear way with age. Diversity estimates from one million T cells were considered underestimates. Expanded clonotype shifts may have been confounded, as the donors had an unknown CMV status.

The rearrangement uses TRBV7-9 and TRBJ1-2, with 7 bases lining up with TRBD1. The receptor's source is a woman older than 75 in good health. The specimen was blood. As DNA, the CDR3 is TGTGCCAGCAGCTTAGAGGGGGCGGTCGGCTACACCTTC. It is translated as CASSLEGAVGYTF.